The present T cell receptor beta chain was sequenced within a study of shared clonotypes between healthy human individuals. Across the study: In total, the donors were a couple of women and a few men aged 18 to 49.

The V gene's germline CDR1 is LNHDA and CDR2 SQIVND (reference sequence). V was pared by 5 bases and J by 5 bases, with 7 bases of the junction left unmatched. The length of the CDR3 is 16 residues. Splitting of each subset's genomic DNA was done evenly across several immunoSEQ plates. This table comes from immunoSEQ multiplex PCR, and its TCRdb copy is limited to in-frame clones, with some not included. The profile covers 490,000 or so clones, with 60% to 85% appearing a single time and about an eighth taken by the ten largest. The TCR was taken from a woman aged 40 to 50 in good health. Some clones in this sample may be carry-over from other donors' samples. The sequencing sample was made of PBMCs. The rearrangement uses TRBV19 and TRBJ2-5; the match to TRBD2 covers 14 bases. CDR3 nucleotide sequence: TGTGCCAGTAGTTTGACTAGCGGGAGGGCCAGGGAGACCCAGTACTTC. This encodes CASSLTSGRARETQYF.